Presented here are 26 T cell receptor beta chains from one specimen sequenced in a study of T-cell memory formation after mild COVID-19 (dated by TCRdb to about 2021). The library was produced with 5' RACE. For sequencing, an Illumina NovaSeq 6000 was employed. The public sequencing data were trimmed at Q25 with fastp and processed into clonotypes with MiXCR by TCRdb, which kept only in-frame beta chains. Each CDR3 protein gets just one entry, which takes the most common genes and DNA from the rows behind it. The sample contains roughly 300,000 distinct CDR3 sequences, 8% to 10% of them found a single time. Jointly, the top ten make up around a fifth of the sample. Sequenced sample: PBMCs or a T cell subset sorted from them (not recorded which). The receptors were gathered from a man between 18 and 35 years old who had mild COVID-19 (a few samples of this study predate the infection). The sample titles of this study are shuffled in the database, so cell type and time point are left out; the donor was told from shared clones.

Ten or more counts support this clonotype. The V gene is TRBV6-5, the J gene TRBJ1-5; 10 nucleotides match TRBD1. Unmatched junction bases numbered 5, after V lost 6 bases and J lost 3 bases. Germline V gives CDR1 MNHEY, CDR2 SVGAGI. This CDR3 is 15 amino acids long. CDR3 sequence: CASRRQGATNQPQHF. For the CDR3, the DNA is TGTGCCAGCAGAAGACAGGGGGCTACCAATCAGCCCCAGCATTTT.

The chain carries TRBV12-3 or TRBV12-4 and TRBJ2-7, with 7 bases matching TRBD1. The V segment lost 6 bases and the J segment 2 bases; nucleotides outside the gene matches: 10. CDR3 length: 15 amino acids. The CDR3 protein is CASRRGTDSPYEQYF. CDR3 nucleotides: TGTGCCAGCAGGAGAGGGACAGATTCTCCCTACGAGCAGTACTTC.

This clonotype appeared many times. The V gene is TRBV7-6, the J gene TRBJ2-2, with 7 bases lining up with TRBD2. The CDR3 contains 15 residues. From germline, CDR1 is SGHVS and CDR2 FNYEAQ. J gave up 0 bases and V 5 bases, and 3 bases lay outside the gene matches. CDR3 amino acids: CASSQRGPNTGELFF. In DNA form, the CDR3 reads TGTGCCAGCAGCCAGCGGGGCCCGAACACCGGGGAGCTGTTTTTT.

The CDR3 here is CASSLRSSPLHF. CDR3 nucleotides: TGTGCCAGCAGCTTGAGGAGTTCACCCCTCCACTTT. This sequence joins TRBV7-2 and TRBJ1-6; no clear D. CDR3 length: 12 residues. Germline V gives CDR1 SGHTA, CDR2 FQGNSA. Trimming stripped 3 bases from V and 9 bases from J, with 6 bases between.

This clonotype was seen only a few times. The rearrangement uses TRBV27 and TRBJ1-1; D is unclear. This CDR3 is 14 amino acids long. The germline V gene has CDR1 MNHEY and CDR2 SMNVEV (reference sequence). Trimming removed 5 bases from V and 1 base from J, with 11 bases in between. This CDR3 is CASSPIPENTEAFF. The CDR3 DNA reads TGTGCCAGCAGTCCCATCCCAGAGAACACTGAAGCTTTCTTT.

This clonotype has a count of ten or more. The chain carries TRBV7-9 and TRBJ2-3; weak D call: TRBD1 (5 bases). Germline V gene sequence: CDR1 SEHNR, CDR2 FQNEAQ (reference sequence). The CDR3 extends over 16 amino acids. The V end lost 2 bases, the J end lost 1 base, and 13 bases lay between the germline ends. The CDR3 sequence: CASSLYSGIGTDTQYF. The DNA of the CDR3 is TGTGCCAGCAGCTTATATTCAGGGATCGGCACAGATACGCAGTATTTT. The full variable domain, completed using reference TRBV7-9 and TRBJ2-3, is DTGVSQNPRHKITKRGQNVTFRCDPISEHNRLYWYRQTLGQGPEFLTYFQNEAQLEKSRLLSDRFSAERPKGSFSTLEIQRTEQGDSAMYLCASSLYSGIGTDTQYFGPGTRLTVL.

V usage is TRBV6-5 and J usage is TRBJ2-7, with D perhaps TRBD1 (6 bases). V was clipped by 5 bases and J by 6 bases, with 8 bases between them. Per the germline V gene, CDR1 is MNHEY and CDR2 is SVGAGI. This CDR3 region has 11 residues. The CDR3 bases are TGTGCCAGCAGTCCGGACAGCGAGCAGTACGTC. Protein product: CASSPDSEQYV.

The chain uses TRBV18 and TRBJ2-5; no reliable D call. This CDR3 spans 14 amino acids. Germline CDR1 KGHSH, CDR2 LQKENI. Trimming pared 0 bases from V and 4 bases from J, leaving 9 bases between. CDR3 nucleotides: TGTGCCAGCTCACCACCCCCAAAAGGAGAGACCCAGTACTTC. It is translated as CASSPPPKGETQYF.

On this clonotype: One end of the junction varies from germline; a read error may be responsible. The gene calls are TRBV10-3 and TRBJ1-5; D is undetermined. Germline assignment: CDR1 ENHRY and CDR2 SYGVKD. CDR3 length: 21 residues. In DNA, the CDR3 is TGTTCCATCAGTGAGCCAAGCGTGGGGAACAGTGCGGCCAAGGTTAATCAGCCCCAGCATTTT. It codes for CSISEPSVGNSAAKVNQPQHF.

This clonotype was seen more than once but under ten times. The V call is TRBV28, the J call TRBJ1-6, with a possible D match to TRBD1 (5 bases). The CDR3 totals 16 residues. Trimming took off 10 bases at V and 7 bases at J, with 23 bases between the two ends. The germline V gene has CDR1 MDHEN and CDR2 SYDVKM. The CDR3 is CANQRGSGRLNSPLHF. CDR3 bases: TGTGCCAACCAAAGGGGTTCCGGCCGATTAAATTCACCCCTCCACTTT.

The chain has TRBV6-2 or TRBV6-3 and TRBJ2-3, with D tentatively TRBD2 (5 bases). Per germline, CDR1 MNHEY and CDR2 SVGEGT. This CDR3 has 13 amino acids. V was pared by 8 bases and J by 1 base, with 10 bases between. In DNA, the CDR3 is TGTGCCAGCGGACTGTCGGGCACAGATACGCAGTATTTT. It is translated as CASGLSGTDTQYF.

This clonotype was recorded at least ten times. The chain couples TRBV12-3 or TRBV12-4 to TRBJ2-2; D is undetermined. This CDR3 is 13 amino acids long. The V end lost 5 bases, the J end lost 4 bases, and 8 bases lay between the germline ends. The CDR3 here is CASSPVGTGELFF. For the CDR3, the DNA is TGTGCCAGCAGTCCGGTTGGCACCGGGGAGCTGTTTTTT.

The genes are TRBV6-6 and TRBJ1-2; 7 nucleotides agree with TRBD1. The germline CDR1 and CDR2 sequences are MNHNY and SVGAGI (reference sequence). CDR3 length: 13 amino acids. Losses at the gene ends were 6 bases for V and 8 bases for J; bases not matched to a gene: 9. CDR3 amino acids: CASRRDSGPGYTF. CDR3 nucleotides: TGTGCCAGCAGACGGGACAGCGGACCCGGCTACACCTTC.

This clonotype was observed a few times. The CDR3 loop reads CASSLNWGGRNTEAFF. The CDR3 DNA reads TGCGCCAGCAGCTTGAACTGGGGGGGGAGGAACACTGAAGCTTTCTTT. The chain couples TRBV5-1 to TRBJ1-1, with a possible D match to TRBD1 (5 bases). Germline V gives CDR1 SGHRS, CDR2 YFSETQ. The CDR3 has 16 amino acids. The V gene lost 1 base and the J gene lost 1 base, with 14 bases spanning the gap.

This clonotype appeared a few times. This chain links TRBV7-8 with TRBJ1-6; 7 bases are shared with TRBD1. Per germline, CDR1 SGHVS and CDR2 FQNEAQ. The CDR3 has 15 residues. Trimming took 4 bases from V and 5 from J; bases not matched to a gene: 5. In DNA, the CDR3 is TGTGCCAGCAGCTACGGACAGGTGGATAATTCACCCCTCCACTTT. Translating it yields CASSYGQVDNSPLHF.

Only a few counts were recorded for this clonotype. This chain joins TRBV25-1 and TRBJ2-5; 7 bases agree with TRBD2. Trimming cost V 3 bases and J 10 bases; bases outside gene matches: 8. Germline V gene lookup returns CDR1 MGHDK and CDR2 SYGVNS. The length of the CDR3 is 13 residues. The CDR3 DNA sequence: TGTGCCAGCAGTGACGGGGGATTAGCGGGCCAGTACTTC. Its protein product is CASSDGGLAGQYF.

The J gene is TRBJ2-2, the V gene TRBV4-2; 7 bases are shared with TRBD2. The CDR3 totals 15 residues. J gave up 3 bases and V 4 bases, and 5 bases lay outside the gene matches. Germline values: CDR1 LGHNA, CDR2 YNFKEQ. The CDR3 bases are TGTGCCAGCAGCCGAGCGGGGTCGGACACCGGGGAGCTGTTTTTT. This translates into CASSRAGSDTGELFF.

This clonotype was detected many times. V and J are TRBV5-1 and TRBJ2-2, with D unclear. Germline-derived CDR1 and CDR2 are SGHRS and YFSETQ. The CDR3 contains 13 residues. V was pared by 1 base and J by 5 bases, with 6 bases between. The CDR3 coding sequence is TGCGCCAGCAGCTTGCGGTTTACCGGGGAGCTGTTTTTT. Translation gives CASSLRFTGELFF. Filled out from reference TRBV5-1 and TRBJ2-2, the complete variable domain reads KAGVTQTPRYLIKTRGQQVTLSCSPISGHRSVSWYQQTPGQGLQFLFEYFSETQRNKGNFPGRFSGRQFSNSRSEMNVSTLELGDSALYLCASSLRFTGELFFGEGSRLTVL.

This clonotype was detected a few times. CDR3 DNA sequence: TGTGCCAGCAGCCCCCGAGCGGGGGAGATTTACGAGCAGTACTTC. It translates to CASSPRAGEIYEQYF. V gene TRBV7-9 combines with J gene TRBJ2-7, with 8 bases aligning to TRBD2. The CDR3 length is 15 residues. V lost 5 bases, J lost 4 bases, and 10 bases stayed unmatched. Germline lookup yields CDR1 SEHNR and CDR2 FQNEAQ (reference sequence).

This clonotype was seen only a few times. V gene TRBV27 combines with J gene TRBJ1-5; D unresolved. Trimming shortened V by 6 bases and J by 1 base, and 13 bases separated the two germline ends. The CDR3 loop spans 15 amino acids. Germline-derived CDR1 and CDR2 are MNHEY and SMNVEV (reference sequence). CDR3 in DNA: TGTGCCAGCAGCCGACATACGGGAAGCAATCAGCCCCAGCATTTT. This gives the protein CASSRHTGSNQPQHF.

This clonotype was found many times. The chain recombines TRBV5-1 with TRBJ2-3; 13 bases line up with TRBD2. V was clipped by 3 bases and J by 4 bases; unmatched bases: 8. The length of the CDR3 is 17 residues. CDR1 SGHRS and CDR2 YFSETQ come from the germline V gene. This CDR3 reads CASSSGLAGVKSDTQYF. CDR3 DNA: TGCGCCAGCAGCTCCGGACTAGCGGGGGTGAAGTCAGATACGCAGTATTTT.

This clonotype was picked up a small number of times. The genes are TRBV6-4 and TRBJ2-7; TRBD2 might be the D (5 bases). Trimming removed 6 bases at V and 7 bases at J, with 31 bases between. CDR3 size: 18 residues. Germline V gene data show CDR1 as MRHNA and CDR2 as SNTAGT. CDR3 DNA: TGTGCCAGCAGCGCAAATAATAGCGAGGCGAGAGGAAGAGGGGAGCAGTACGTC. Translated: CASSANNSEARGRGEQYV.

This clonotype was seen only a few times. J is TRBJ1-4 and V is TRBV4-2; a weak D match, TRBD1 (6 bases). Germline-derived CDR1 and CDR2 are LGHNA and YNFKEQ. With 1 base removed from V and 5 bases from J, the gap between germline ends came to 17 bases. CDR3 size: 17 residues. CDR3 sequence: CASSQAIPDRGNEKLFF. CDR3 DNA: TGTGCCAGCAGCCAAGCCATCCCGGACAGAGGGAATGAAAAACTGTTTTTT.

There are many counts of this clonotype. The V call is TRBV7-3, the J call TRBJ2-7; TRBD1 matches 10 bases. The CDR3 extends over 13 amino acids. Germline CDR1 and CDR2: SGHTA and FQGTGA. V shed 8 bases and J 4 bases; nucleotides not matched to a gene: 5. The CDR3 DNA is TGTGCCAGCTCCGGGACAGGGGAGTACGAGCAGTACTTC. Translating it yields CASSGTGEYEQYF.

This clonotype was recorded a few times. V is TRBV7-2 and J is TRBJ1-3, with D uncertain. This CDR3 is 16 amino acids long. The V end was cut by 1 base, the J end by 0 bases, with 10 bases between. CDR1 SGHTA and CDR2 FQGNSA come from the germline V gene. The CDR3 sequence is CASSLVIKSSGNTIYF. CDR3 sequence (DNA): TGTGCCAGCAGCTTAGTCATCAAGAGCTCTGGAAACACCATATATTTT.

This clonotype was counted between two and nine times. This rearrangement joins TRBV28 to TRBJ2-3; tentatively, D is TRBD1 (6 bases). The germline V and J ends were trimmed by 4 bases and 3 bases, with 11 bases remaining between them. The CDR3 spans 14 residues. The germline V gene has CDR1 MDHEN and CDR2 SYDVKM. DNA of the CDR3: TGTGCCAGCAGTTACTTGGGGGCTACAGATACGCAGTATTTT. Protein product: CASSYLGATDTQYF.